Listed here are 27 T cell receptor beta chains from one sample, sequenced in a study of type 1 and type 2 diabetes patients. The PCR template was genomic DNA. Multiplex PCR with 30 forward and 13 reverse primers amplified the TCR beta CDR3. TCRdb passed the multiplex PCR reads through MiXCR, listing each CDR3 protein once. The profile shows about 270,000 distinct CDR3 sequences, 47% of them singletons. Input material: peripheral blood mononuclear cells (PBMCs). These receptor sequences come from a man between 18 and 35 years old with type 2 diabetes.

J is TRBJ1-2 and V is TRBV19, with no clear D. The CDR3 extends over 14 amino acids. Germline CDR1 LNHDA, CDR2 SQIVND (reference sequence). Trimming left V 3 bases short and J 7 bases short, with 15 bases between. The CDR3 reads CASSIEGGRPGYTF. CDR3 bases: TGTGCCAGTAGTATTGAAGGAGGACGTCCTGGCTACACCTTC.

The chain joins TRBV24-1 to TRBJ2-5; TRBD2 aligns across 8 bases. V lost 1 base and J lost 3; bases outside the gene matches: 15. The germline CDR1 and CDR2 sequences are KGHDR and SFDVKD. The CDR3 extends over 19 amino acids. CDR3 protein: CATSDLRRSGAGVKETQYF. The CDR3 bases are TGTGCCACCAGTGATTTAAGGAGAAGCGGAGCGGGAGTAAAAGAGACCCAGTACTTC.

The rearrangement links TRBV12-5 to TRBJ2-7, with D perhaps TRBD1 (6 bases). CDR1 is LGHNT, CDR2 FRNRAP, per germline. This CDR3 has 14 amino acids. The DNA for the CDR3 is TGTGCCAGCACCCTAGGGACAACCCCCTACGAGCAGTACTTC. Translated, it gives CASTLGTTPYEQYF.

The gene calls are TRBV2 and TRBJ1-3; TRBD1 matches 8 bases. The CDR3 runs to 14 residues. Germline V gives CDR1 SNHLY, CDR2 FYNNEI. V dropped 4 bases and J dropped 4; count of bases not matched to a gene: 3. DNA for the CDR3: TGTGCCAGCAGTGTGACAGGGGCGGGAAACACCATATATTTT. Translating it yields CASSVTGAGNTIYF.

This clonotype has just a few counts. This chain uses TRBV27 with TRBJ1-1; D unclear. The CDR3 loop spans 11 amino acids. Germline V CDR1 and CDR2: MNHEY, SMNVEV (reference sequence). Trimming took 4 bases from V and 6 from J, leaving 6 bases between them. CDR3 region: CASSSGSEAFF. The CDR3 nucleotides are TGTGCCAGCAGTTCCGGTTCTGAAGCTTTCTTT.

This clonotype was found a few times. The chain joins TRBV10-1 to TRBJ2-2, with 7 bases matching TRBD1. Unmatched junction bases numbered 9, after V lost 7 bases and J lost 4 bases. The CDR3 loop spans 15 amino acids. The germline gives CDR1 WNHNN, CDR2 SYGVQD (reference sequence). CDR3 DNA: TGCGCCAGCAACCGGGGACAGCGTTTCACCGGGGAGCTGTTTTTT. It specifies CASNRGQRFTGELFF.

In its sample, this clonotype was seen a few times. The chain joins TRBV6-6 to TRBJ2-3; the D gene is possibly TRBD1 (6 bases). Looked up from germline, CDR1 is MNHNY and CDR2 is SVGAGI (reference sequence). CDR3 size: 15 residues. The V end was cut by 8 bases, the J end by 8 bases, with 23 bases between. CDR3 bases: TGTGCCAGCTCTACCAGGGGAACAATCCCAGGTACGCAGTATTTT. This translates into CASSTRGTIPGTQYF.

The chain uses TRBV6-6 and TRBJ2-7, with D possibly TRBD1 on 6 matching bases. This CDR3 is built from 14 residues. Germline loops: CDR1 MNHNY, CDR2 SVGAGI (reference sequence). The V gene lost 4 bases and the J gene lost 7 bases, with 17 bases spanning the gap. This chain's CDR3 is CASSSQTGTGEQYF. CDR3 in DNA: TGTGCCAGCAGTTCCCAGACAGGAACGGGGGAGCAGTACTTC.

This clonotype was seen a few times. This rearrangement joins TRBV2 to TRBJ1-1, with 7 bases fitting TRBD1. Trimming cost V 5 bases and J 6 bases; bases outside gene matches: 3. The CDR3 extends over 12 amino acids. Germline V gives CDR1 SNHLY, CDR2 FYNNEI. CDR3 residues: CASSRGQPEAFF. Here the CDR3 DNA reads TGTGCCAGCAGTCGGGGACAGCCTGAAGCTTTCTTT. The full variable domain, completed using reference TRBV2 and TRBJ1-1, is EPEVTQTPSHQVTQMGQEVILRCVPISNHLYFYWYRQILGQKVEFLVSFYNNEISEKSEIFDDQFSVERPDGSNFTLKIRSTKLEDSAMYFCASSRGQPEAFFGQGTRLTVV.

This chain links TRBV4-1 with TRBJ1-2; 9 bases match TRBD1. Germline V gene lookup returns CDR1 MGHRA and CDR2 YSYEKL. The CDR3 covers 17 residues. V gave up 2 bases and J gave up 2 bases; unmatched junction bases: 9. The CDR3 region is CASSQWDRVKPNYGYTF. The CDR3, as DNA: TGCGCCAGCAGCCAATGGGACAGGGTAAAACCGAACTATGGCTACACCTTC.

The chain employs TRBV19 and TRBJ1-1, with D unresolved. Trimming removed 5 bases from V and 1 base from J, with 5 bases in between. The CDR3 runs to 12 residues. The germline CDR1 and CDR2 sequences are LNHDA and SQIVND (reference sequence). CDR3 residues: CASSDQNTEAFF. As DNA, the CDR3 is TGTGCCAGTAGTGACCAGAACACTGAAGCTTTCTTT.

The rearrangement joins TRBV27 to TRBJ2-7; the D is unclear. V gave up 6 bases and J gave up 2 bases, with 11 bases separating them. The CDR3 has 13 residues. The germline V gene encodes CDR1 MNHEY and CDR2 SMNVEV (reference sequence). This chain's CDR3 is CASSLTPTYEQYF. The CDR3 region has the DNA TGTGCCAGCAGCCTGACACCGACCTACGAGCAGTACTTC.

There are a few counts of this clonotype. The rearrangement uses TRBV27 and TRBJ1-1; no definite D call. Trimming took 2 bases from V and 4 from J, leaving 8 bases between them. Germline V CDR1 and CDR2: MNHEY, SMNVEV (reference sequence). The CDR3 is 13 residues long. This CDR3 reads CASSLAEGTEAFF. CDR3 nucleotides: TGTGCCAGCAGTTTAGCAGAGGGCACTGAAGCTTTCTTT.

The J gene is TRBJ2-1, the V gene TRBV11-2; D gene ambiguous. V lost 6 bases and J 3 bases, leaving 9 bases between the germline ends. Looked up from germline, CDR1 is SGHAT and CDR2 is FQNNGV. This CDR3 has 13 amino acids. The CDR3 region is CASSPSIYNEQFF. The CDR3 coding sequence is TGTGCCAGCAGTCCCTCCATCTACAATGAGCAGTTCTTC. The variable domain in full, with the rest retrieved from reference TRBV11-2 and TRBJ2-1, is EAGVAQSPRYKIIEKRQSVAFWCNPISGHATLYWYQQILGQGPKLLIQFQNNGVVDDSQLPKDRFSAERLKGVDSTLKIQPAKLEDSAVYLCASSPSIYNEQFFGPGTRLTVL.

This clonotype was seen a handful of times. The chain combines TRBV20-1 with TRBJ1-5; 10 bases map to TRBD1. The CDR3 runs 15 residues. Per the germline V gene, CDR1 is DFQATT and CDR2 is SNEGSKA (reference sequence). Unmatched junction bases numbered 6, after V lost 5 bases and J lost 2 bases. This CDR3 is CSARNGTGGNQPQHF. DNA of the CDR3: TGCAGTGCTCGAAACGGGACAGGGGGCAATCAGCCCCAGCATTTT.

V and J are TRBV7-8 and TRBJ1-1; the D gene is possibly TRBD1 (5 bases). Germline assignment: CDR1 SGHVS and CDR2 FQNEAQ. With 2 bases removed from V and 1 base from J, the gap between germline ends came to 8 bases. The CDR3 contains 14 residues. CDR3 DNA sequence: TGTGCCAGCAGCTTATTAAGGGGGAACACTGAAGCTTTCTTT. This gives the protein CASSLLRGNTEAFF.

Of note for this clonotype: A read error may be the cause here, since a much bigger clone is one base away. V gene TRBV15 combines with J gene TRBJ1-6; D remains unclear. The V gene's germline CDR1 is LNHNV and CDR2 YYDKDF (reference sequence). The CDR3 covers 15 residues. The CDR3 loop is CTTSSRLLPNSPLHF. DNA of the CDR3: TGTACCACCAGCTCCAGGCTCCTACCTAATTCACCCCTCCACTTT.

V usage is TRBV15 and J usage is TRBJ1-2; TRBD1 aligns across 8 bases. J was trimmed by 6 bases and V by 4 bases; bases with no gene match: 4. Germline V CDR1 and CDR2: LNHNV, YYDKDF (reference sequence). This CDR3 has 13 residues. CDR3 in DNA: TGTGCCACCAGCACAGGGGGCTTGGATGGCTACACCTTC. Its translation: CATSTGGLDGYTF.

The chain joins TRBV6-6 to TRBJ2-5; a weak D match, TRBD1 (6 bases). CDR1 MNHNY and CDR2 SVGAGI come from the germline V gene (reference sequence). The CDR3 has 16 residues. V lost 0 bases and J 4 bases, leaving 15 bases between the germline ends. The CDR3, as DNA: TGTGCCAGCAGTTACTCGGACAGCCGGGCGGGAGAGACCCAGTACTTC. Protein sequence: CASSYSDSRAGETQYF.

The table lists this clonotype with a few counts. The V gene is TRBV27, the J gene TRBJ2-5; 14 bases map to TRBD2. The CDR3 length is 16 residues. V gave up 5 bases and J gave up 2 bases; unmatched junction bases: 4. Looked up from germline, CDR1 is MNHEY and CDR2 is SMNVEV (reference sequence). The DNA for the CDR3 is TGTGCCAGCAGTAGGGGACTAGCGGGGGTACAAGAGACCCAGTACTTC. Residues: CASSRGLAGVQETQYF.

There are a few counts of this clonotype. The CDR3 here is CASSPQGHIEAFF. DNA for the CDR3: TGTGCCAGTTCTCCCCAGGGACACATTGAAGCTTTCTTT. The chain joins TRBV19 to TRBJ1-1; a weak D match, TRBD1 (6 bases). V was clipped by 8 bases and J by 7 bases, with 17 bases between them. Germline CDR1 is LNHDA and CDR2 is SQIVND (reference sequence). This CDR3 contains 13 residues.

At least ten counts were recorded for this clonotype. The chain recombines TRBV2 with TRBJ1-1; TRBD1 might be the D (5 bases). This CDR3 spans 13 amino acids. Trimming took 4 bases from V and 2 from J, leaving 8 bases between them. The V gene's germline CDR1 is SNHLY and CDR2 FYNNEI. The CDR3: CASSGQRNTEAFF. DNA for the CDR3: TGTGCCAGCAGTGGACAGAGAAACACTGAAGCTTTCTTT.

This clonotype came up a few times. A read error may produce the germline difference seen at one junction end. The chain couples TRBV5-1 to TRBJ1-1, with a tentative D call TRBD1 (5 bases). Looked up from germline, CDR1 is SGHRS and CDR2 is YFSETQ. The CDR3 sequence is 14 residues long. In DNA, the CDR3 is TGCGCCAGCAGGGGGGACGTCGTGAACACTAAAGCTTTCTTT. Protein sequence: CASRGDVVNTKAFF.

V usage is TRBV7-2 and J usage is TRBJ2-7; TRBD2 matches at 7 bases. CDR3 size: 14 residues. Germline V gene lookup returns CDR1 SGHTA and CDR2 FQGNSA. V was pared by 5 bases and J by 1 base, with 5 bases of the junction left unmatched. The CDR3 loop reads CASSPGLGSYEQYF. The CDR3 nucleotides are TGTGCCAGCAGCCCCGGACTAGGTTCCTACGAGCAGTACTTC.

There are a few counts of this clonotype. This chain connects TRBV13 to TRBJ1-4; possibly TRBD1 for D (5 bases). This CDR3 region has 14 residues. Germline CDR1 reads PRHDT; CDR2 reads FYEKMQ (reference sequence). The ends were cut back, 3 bases at V and 5 bases at J, with 10 bases in the middle. CDR3 in DNA: TGTGCCAGCAGCTTGGGGGTGGACAATGAAAAACTGTTTTTT. This codes for CASSLGVDNEKLFF.

V is TRBV4-1 and J is TRBJ2-5, with 7 positions matching TRBD2. Germline trimming cut 4 bases from V and 2 bases from J; bases unmatched to any gene: 7. Germline-derived CDR1 and CDR2 are MGHRA and YSYEKL. CDR3 length: 15 residues. The CDR3, as DNA: TGCGCCAGCAGCCTCGTGCTAGCGGTTCAAGAGACCCAGTACTTC. Amino acids: CASSLVLAVQETQYF.

The chain employs TRBV19 and TRBJ1-1; the D is unclear. This CDR3 has 13 amino acids. Per the germline V gene, CDR1 is LNHDA and CDR2 is SQIVND (reference sequence). The ends were cut back, 4 bases at V and 3 bases at J, with 9 bases in the middle. In DNA form, the CDR3 reads TGTGCCAGTAGTACCCGGACCGACACTGAAGCTTTCTTT. It specifies CASSTRTDTEAFF.